This T cell receptor beta chain came from a study of ipilimumab plus nivolumab after autologous stem cell transplantation (dated by TCRdb to about 2021). Describing the broader study: The median number of doses that trial patients received was about five for ipilimumab and fewer than 10 for nivolumab. Included in the myeloma cohort were high-risk transplant-naive patients as well as patients relapsing within 3 years of a first autologous transplant. Patients undergoing autologous transplant for high-risk diffuse large B cell lymphoma, mature T cell lymphoma, or multiple myeloma were enrolled in the trial. The intent-to-treat population of the trial was made up of a few dozen patients. Overall study outcomes, separate from this receptor: Per the authors, a biologic rationale for further study of the post-transplant checkpoint inhibition approach was offered by T cell receptor repertoire, regulatory T cell phenotype and gut microbiota profiles. The authors concluded that combined checkpoint inhibition appeared tolerable when used as consolidation after transplant.

The library was produced with the immunoSEQ multiplex PCR assay. TCRdb holds this immuneACCESS table with in-frame rearrangements only. Some clones are missing; in checked studies, unresolved V genes explain under half, and the rest has no known cause. Within this sample are about 9,200 clones, with roughly two thirds of them counted one time only. The ten largest account for 15% to 20% of the sample. In regard to this clone: Its antigen is not yet known. No base quality information exists; no much larger clone differs at one position.

V and J are truncated by 2 bases and 5 bases respectively, leaving an intervening sequence of 12 bases. The CDR3 contains 14 residues, cysteine and phenylalanine counted. Only the CDR3 portion is preserved as DNA: 42 bases, with reading frame beginning at the first base. CDR1 and CDR2, looked up from the germline V gene, are SNHLY and FYNNEI. Checkpoint therapy began 14 to 28 days after autologous transplant, with ipilimumab given at 1 mg/kg intravenously on day 1 of selected weeks. The nivolumab dose was 3 mg/kg intravenously, delivered on day 1 of weeks 1, 4, 7, 10, and every two weeks through week 26. The study was a Phase Ib clinical trial testing combined checkpoint inhibition with ipilimumab and nivolumab as consolidation after autologous stem cell transplantation.

This TCR was recovered from a female donor with multiple myeloma. Sample: PBMCs, taken in a trial of ipilimumab plus nivolumab as post-transplant consolidation. The rearranged chain carries TRBV2 and TRBJ1-2; a tentative D match to TRBD1 spans 6 bases. The nucleotide sequence is given as TGTGCCAGCAGTGAAAGGGGGGCGCGGTATGGCTACACCTTC. It translates to CASSERGARYGYTF.